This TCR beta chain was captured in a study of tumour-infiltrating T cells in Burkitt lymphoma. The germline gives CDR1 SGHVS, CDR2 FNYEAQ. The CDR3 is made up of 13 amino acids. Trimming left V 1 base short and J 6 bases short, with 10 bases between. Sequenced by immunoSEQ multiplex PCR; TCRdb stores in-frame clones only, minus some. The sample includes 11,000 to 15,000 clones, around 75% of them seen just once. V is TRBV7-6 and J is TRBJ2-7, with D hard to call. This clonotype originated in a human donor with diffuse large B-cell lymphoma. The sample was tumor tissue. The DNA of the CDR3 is TGTGCCAGCAGCTTAGGATCCCTGGGCGAGCAGTACTTC. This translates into CASSLGSLGEQYF.